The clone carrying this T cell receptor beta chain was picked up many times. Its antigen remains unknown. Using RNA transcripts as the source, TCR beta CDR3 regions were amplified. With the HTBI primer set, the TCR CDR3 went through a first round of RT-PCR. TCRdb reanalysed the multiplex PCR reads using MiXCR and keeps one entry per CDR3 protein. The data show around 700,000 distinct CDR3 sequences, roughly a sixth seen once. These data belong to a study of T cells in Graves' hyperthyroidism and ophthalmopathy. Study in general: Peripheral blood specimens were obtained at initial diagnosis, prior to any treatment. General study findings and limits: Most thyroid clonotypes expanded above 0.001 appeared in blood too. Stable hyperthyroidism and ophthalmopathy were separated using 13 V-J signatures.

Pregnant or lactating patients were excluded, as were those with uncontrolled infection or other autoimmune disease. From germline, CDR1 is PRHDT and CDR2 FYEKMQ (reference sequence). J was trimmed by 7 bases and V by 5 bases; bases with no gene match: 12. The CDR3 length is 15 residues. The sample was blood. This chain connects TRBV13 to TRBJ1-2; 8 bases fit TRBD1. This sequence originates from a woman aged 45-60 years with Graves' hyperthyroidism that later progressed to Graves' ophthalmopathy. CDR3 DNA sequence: TGTGCCAGCAGCCCCCCGGACAGGGCACGCGGTGGCTACACCTTC. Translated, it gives CASSPPDRARGGYTF.